These 2 T cell receptor beta chains were all obtained from the same sample, sequenced in a study of T cell repertoires in cytomegalovirus infection. TCRdb itself ran the reads through MiXCR, one entry per CDR3 protein. The profile covers roughly 630,000 distinct CDR3 sequences, with roughly 24% appearing a single time and 8% taken by the ten largest. The sample was CD8+ T cells from PBMCs. The source is a human donor in good health (CMV status not recorded). Some clones in this sample may be carry-over from other donors' samples.

The V call is TRBV29-1, the J call TRBJ2-6; TRBD1 aligns across 7 bases. Germline V lookup: CDR1 SQVTM, CDR2 ANQGSEA. The CDR3 loop spans 14 amino acids. V lost 5 bases, J lost 2 bases, and 3 bases stayed unmatched. CDR3 DNA sequence: TGCAGCGTTATAGGGGGCGCTGGGGCCAACGTCCTGACTTTC. It encodes CSVIGGAGANVLTF.

The V call is TRBV11-2, the J call TRBJ1-1, with TRBD1 as a possible D gene (5 bases). CDR3 length: 16 residues. The V and J ends lost 0 bases and 3 bases respectively, with 14 bases between them. CDR1 and CDR2 (germline): SGHAT, FQNNGV. The CDR3 spells CASSLDGFRGDTEAFF. The CDR3 DNA reads as TGTGCCAGCAGCTTAGATGGCTTTCGAGGGGACACTGAAGCTTTCTTT. The complete variable domain, with remaining parts taken from reference TRBV11-2 and TRBJ1-1, reads EAGVAQSPRYKIIEKRQSVAFWCNPISGHATLYWYQQILGQGPKLLIQFQNNGVVDDSQLPKDRFSAERLKGVDSTLKIQPAKLEDSAVYLCASSLDGFRGDTEAFFGQGTRLTVV.